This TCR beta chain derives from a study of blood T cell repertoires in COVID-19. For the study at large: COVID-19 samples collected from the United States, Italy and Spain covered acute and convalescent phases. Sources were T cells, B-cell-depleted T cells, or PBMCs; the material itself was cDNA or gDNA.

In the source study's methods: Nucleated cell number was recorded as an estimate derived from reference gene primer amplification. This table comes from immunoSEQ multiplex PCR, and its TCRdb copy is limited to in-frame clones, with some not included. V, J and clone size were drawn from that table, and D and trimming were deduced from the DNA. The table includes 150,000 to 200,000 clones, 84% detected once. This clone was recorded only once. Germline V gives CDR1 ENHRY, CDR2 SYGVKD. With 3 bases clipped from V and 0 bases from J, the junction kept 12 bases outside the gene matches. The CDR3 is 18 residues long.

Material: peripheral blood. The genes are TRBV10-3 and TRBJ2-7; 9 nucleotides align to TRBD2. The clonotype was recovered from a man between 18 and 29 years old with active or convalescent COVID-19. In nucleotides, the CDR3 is TGTGCCATCAGTGAAGTATCTAGCGGGGTCCCTCGCTCCTACGAGCAGTACTTC. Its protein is CAISEVSSGVPRSYEQYF.